A single sample gave rise to the 4 T cell receptor beta chains below, sequenced in a study of T cell responses to AZD1222 COVID-19 vaccine. Data came from immunoSEQ multiplex PCR; TCRdb stores just in-frame clones and leaves some out. The profile shows over 130,000 clones, around 94% of them singletons. This sample comprised peripheral blood, obtained 28 days after the second AZD1222 dose. These receptors all come from an adult who received the AZD1222 COVID-19 vaccine.

This sequence joins TRBV28 and TRBJ1-2; no definite D call. Germline V lookup: CDR1 MDHEN, CDR2 SYDVKM. The CDR3 totals 15 residues. The germline V and J ends were trimmed by 5 bases and 2 bases, with 15 bases remaining between them. CDR3 loop: CASSPRTVLNYGYTF. The CDR3 coding sequence is TGTGCCAGCAGTCCCCGGACGGTCTTAAACTATGGCTACACCTTC.

This clone appeared a few times. This sequence joins TRBV7-6 and TRBJ2-2; TRBD2 agrees at 8 bases. The CDR3 extends over 15 amino acids. With 4 bases clipped from V and 7 bases from J, the junction kept 8 bases outside the gene matches. Per germline, CDR1 SGHVS and CDR2 FNYEAQ. CDR3 sequence (DNA): TGTGCCAGCAGCTCCGGGGGGGGCATGTTCGGGGAGCTGTTTTTT. Amino acid sequence: CASSSGGGMFGELFF. The full variable domain, completed using reference TRBV7-6 and TRBJ2-2, is GAGVSQSPRYKVTKRGQDVALRCDPISGHVSLYWYRQALGQGPEFLTYFNYEAQQDKSGLPNDRFSAERPEGSISTLTIQRTEQRDSAMYRCASSSGGGMFGELFFGEGSRLTVL.

This chain joins TRBV9 and TRBJ2-2; 7 nucleotides align to TRBD1. CDR1 and CDR2 from the germline V gene are SGDLS and YYNGEE. The CDR3 contains 16 residues. J was trimmed by 3 bases and V by 0 bases; bases with no gene match: 5. The DNA for the CDR3 is TGTGCCAGCAGCGTAGAGAGGGGGCGTCACACCGGGGAGCTGTTTTTT. Residues: CASSVERGRHTGELFF.

The rearrangement uses TRBV13 and TRBJ1-1, with 7 bases lining up with TRBD1. Trimming at V came to 5 bases and at J to 2 bases, leaving 5 bases not matched to a gene. This CDR3 is built from 14 residues. Per the germline V gene, CDR1 is PRHDT and CDR2 is FYEKMQ (reference sequence). The CDR3 DNA is TGTGCCAGCAGCCTGGGGACAGTCAACACTGAAGCTTTCTTT. Its protein is CASSLGTVNTEAFF.